This T cell receptor (beta chain) was identified during a study of regulatory T cells in long-lasting Graves disease. Turning to the study itself: Over 5 years of antithyroid drugs plus positive TSH receptor antibodies defined persistent Graves' disease.

The time point: persistent/refractory GD, antithyroid drugs over 5 years with positive TRAb. PBMCs were the source of the RNA used for TCR sequencing. Roughly 10-milliliter peripheral blood samples went into EDTA tubes. Comments on this clonotype: Its antigen is still unknown.

Trimming took 0 bases from V and 0 from J, leaving 9 bases between them. The length of the CDR3 is 16 residues. The germline gives CDR1 LGHNA, CDR2 YNFKEQ. Construction of TCR beta libraries relied on iRepertoire HTBI primers and on Arm-PCR targeting CDR3 regions. TCRdb reprocessed the multiplex PCR reads with MiXCR, giving one entry per CDR3 protein. The data show around 510,000 distinct CDR3 sequences, with under 25% seen just once and about 7.8% held by the top ten. General study points: Public clonotype sharing was higher in persistent than newly diagnosed patients. It was in persistent disease that TRBV28, TRBJ1-2 and TRBJ2-5 were favored.

The source was peripheral blood mononuclear cells (PBMCs), collected when the disease was refractory, from a patient treated with antithyroid drugs. This sequence joins TRBV4-2 and TRBJ1-5; D perhaps matches TRBD1 (5 bases). The sequence was obtained from a female donor with Graves disease. The CDR3 DNA reads as TGTGCCAGCAGCCAAGAAGCAGGGAGTAGCAATCAGCCCCAGCATTTT. It is translated as CASSQEAGSSNQPQHF.